What follows describes a single TCR beta chain. These data belong to a study of blood T cells in healthy people across ages. Drawn from each donor were roughly 10 milliliters of peripheral blood. Every sample gave at least 6 micrograms of total RNA when it was extracted. Through a sample-barcoded 5' primer and a J-beta primer mix, a second PCR was run for about 6 to 12 cycles. TCRdb re-called the 5' RACE reads through MiXCR, storing one row per CDR3 protein. The data show hundreds of thousands of distinct CDR3 sequences, approximately 25% seen once. Germline CDR1 reads MDHEN; CDR2 reads SYDVKM. The CDR3 totals 18 residues. The ends were cut back, 7 bases at V and 5 bases at J, with 29 bases in the middle. The sample was also linked to a second study, of T cells of mothers and their children. That work contributes: Donation came from three healthy Caucasian mothers together with their six children.

The sample consisted of blood. The TCR originated in a boy between 10 and 17 years old in good health. The chain has TRBV28 and TRBJ2-5; maybe TRBD2 (5 bases). The CDR3 protein is CASTPGLVGGSVGETQYF. The CDR3 region has the DNA TGTGCCAGCACCCCAGGCCTAGTAGGAGGAAGTGTTGGGGAGACCCAGTACTTC. Based on the CDR3 plus reference TRBV28 and TRBJ2-5, the full variable domain is DVKVTQSSRYLVKRTGEKVFLECVQDMDHENMFWYRQDPGLGLRLIYFSYDVKMKEKGDIPEGYSVSREKKERFSLILESASTNQTSMYLCASTPGLVGGSVGETQYFGPGTRLLVL.